Listed below are T cell receptor beta chains from one sample, sequenced in a study of blood T cell repertoires in COVID-19. The assay was immunoSEQ multiplex PCR, and TCRdb's table has in-frame clones only and misses some. The data hold roughly 81,000 clones, with 85% to 90% observed a single time. The sample taken for sequencing was peripheral blood. These receptor sequences come from a man between 35 and 55 years old with acute or convalescent COVID-19. Each CDR3 is given with its conserved first and last residue. A D gene is named only where the DNA matches it firmly. Size is omitted from some rows. Given values are once, few, many or a class for expanded clones.

V	D	J	size	CDR3	DNA
TRBV19	TRBD1	TRBJ1-2	.	CASSGDRASGYTF	TGTGCCAGTAGCGGGGACAGGGCATCTGGCTACACCTTC
TRBV7-9	.	TRBJ1-1	.	CASSQSGTGAGTEAFF	TGTGCCAGCAGCCAATCCGGGACCGGAGCGGGCACTGAAGCTTTCTTT
TRBV7-3	TRBD1	TRBJ2-5	.	CASSLTRGETQYF	TGTGCCAGCAGCTTAACCAGGGGGGAGACCCAGTACTTC
TRBV18	.	TRBJ1-1	.	CASSPGANTEAFF	TGTGCCAGCTCACCGGGGGCTAACACTGAAGCTTTCTTT
TRBV29-1	TRBD1	TRBJ1-3	.	CSVEDQGAGNTIYF	TGCAGCGTTGAAGATCAGGGGGCTGGAAACACCATATATTTT
TRBV12-3/TRBV12-4	.	TRBJ1-1	.	CASSLNRDAEAFF	TGTGCCAGCAGTTTAAACAGGGATGCTGAAGCTTTCTTT
TRBV5-5	.	TRBJ1-4	.	CASRTESTNEKLFF	TGTGCCAGCCGAACTGAATCAACTAATGAAAAACTGTTTTTT
TRBV18	.	TRBJ2-5	.	CASSPNRETQYF	TGTGCCAGCTCCCCGAACCGGGAGACCCAGTACTTC
TRBV13	.	TRBJ1-3	.	CASSLLASGNTIYF	TGTGCCAGCAGCTTGTTAGCCTCTGGAAACACCATATATTTT
TRBV28	.	TRBJ1-2	few	CASSLIGGPANYGYTF	TGTGCCAGCAGTTTGATCGGGGGTCCAGCTAACTATGGCTACACCTTC
TRBV5-1	TRBD1	TRBJ2-7	.	CASSSETGWSYEQYF	TGCGCCAGCAGCTCCGAGACAGGGTGGTCCTACGAGCAGTACTTC
TRBV11-2	.	TRBJ1-1	.	CASSLGSGLGGEAFF	TGTGCCAGCAGCTTAGGATCAGGGTTGGGTGGTGAAGCTTTCTTT
TRBV14	.	TRBJ1-3	.	CASSQGRGGGNTIYF	TGTGCCAGCAGCCAAGGCAGGGGCGGTGGAAACACCATATATTTT
TRBV5-5	TRBD2	TRBJ2-1	.	CASSPHAPSGNNEQFF	TGTGCCAGCAGCCCCCACGCCCCTAGCGGTAACAATGAGCAGTTCTTC